This paragraph covers one T cell receptor beta chain sequence. These data come from a study of T cell responses to AZD1222 COVID-19 vaccine. Using immunoSEQ multiplex PCR, the repertoire was profiled, and TCRdb retains in-frame clones only, with some absent. The table records fewer than 200,000 clones, 70% to 90% of them present only once. The CDR3 is 14 residues long. Germline V gene lookup returns CDR1 SGHVS and CDR2 FQNEAQ. V gave up 3 bases and J gave up 4 bases; unmatched junction bases: 3. This sequence joins TRBV7-8 and TRBJ2-1; 7 positions agree with TRBD2. This receptor was identified in an adult who received the AZD1222 COVID-19 vaccine. The sample consisted of peripheral blood, taken 28 days after the second AZD1222 dose. The CDR3 sequence: CASSLTSSYNEQFF. The CDR3 DNA reads as TGTGCCAGCAGCTTGACTAGCAGTTACAATGAGCAGTTCTTC.